This is a list of T cell receptor beta chains from one sample in a study of OX40 agonist ivuxolimab in advanced cancers. Generated by immunoSEQ multiplex PCR, the TCRdb table keeps only in-frame clones and is missing some. The sample comprises over 100,000 clones, approximately 94% of which are singletons, and approximately 0.93% rests with the top ten. The sequenced sample was CD4+ or CD8+ T cells sorted from blood, obtained in a trial of the OX40 agonist ivuxolimab. These receptors all stem from an adult with an advanced solid tumor such as melanoma, head and neck, liver or kidney cancer. The CDR3 runs from the conserved cysteine through the conserved F or W. D genes are given only for firm matches. Some rows mark clone size as missing; the rest say once, few, many or name a class of expanded clone.

J: TRBJ1-6; V: TRBV9; D: NA; size: NA; DNA: TGTGCCAGCAGCGTAGATCCGACCAATTCACCCCTCCACTTT; CDR3: CASSVDPTNSPLHF
J: TRBJ2-1; V: TRBV11-2; D: TRBD2; size: NA; DNA: TGTGCCAGCACCCCCCTAGCGGGAGATAATGAGCAGTTCTTC; CDR3: CASTPLAGDNEQFF
J: TRBJ1-2; V: TRBV10-3; D: TRBD1; size: once; DNA: TGTGCCATCAGCGGGACAGCCTTTAACTATGGCTACACCTTC; CDR3: CAISGTAFNYGYTF
J: TRBJ2-2; V: TRBV18; D: NA; size: NA; DNA: TGTGCCAGCTCACCACCAAATACGAACACCGGGGAGCTGTTTTTT; CDR3: CASSPPNTNTGELFF
J: TRBJ2-7; V: TRBV6-1; D: NA; size: NA; DNA: TGTGCCAGCAGTGAAGCTCCGGGGGGCACCTACGAGCAGTACTTC; CDR3: CASSEAPGGTYEQYF
J: TRBJ1-5; V: TRBV7-9; D: NA; size: few; DNA: TGTGCCAGCAGCTTGCGAGGCAATCAGCCCCAGCATTTT; CDR3: CASSLRGNQPQHF
J: TRBJ2-2; V: TRBV5-1; D: NA; size: NA; DNA: TGCGCCAGCAGCTTGGCCGGTAGCTGGACCGGGGAGCTGTTTTTT; CDR3: CASSLAGSWTGELFF
J: TRBJ2-7; V: TRBV7-8; D: NA; size: NA; DNA: TGTGCCAGCAGCTTTTCTCAGGGTGACGAGCAGTACTTC; CDR3: CASSFSQGDEQYF
J: TRBJ1-1; V: TRBV19; D: NA; size: few; DNA: TGTGCCAGTAGTGTCGACAGGAACACTGAAGCTTTCTTT; CDR3: CASSVDRNTEAFF
J: TRBJ2-7; V: TRBV7-6; D: TRBD1; size: NA; DNA: TGTGCCAGCAGCCGAGACAGGGGGTCCTACGAGCAGTACTTC; CDR3: CASSRDRGSYEQYF
J: TRBJ1-5; V: TRBV6-1; D: TRBD1; size: NA; DNA: TGTGCCAGCAGAAGGACAGGGAGCAATCAGCCCCAGCATTTT; CDR3: CASRRTGSNQPQHF
J: TRBJ2-3; V: TRBV9; D: TRBD2; size: NA; DNA: TGTGCCAGCAGCGCGGGACTAGCGGGAGGTAGCACAGATACGCAGTATTTT; CDR3: CASSAGLAGGSTDTQYF
J: TRBJ1-1; V: TRBV7-9; D: TRBD1; size: NA; DNA: TGTGCCAGCAGCCCAGGGGACAGTAAAAAAAGGAACACTGAAGCTTTCTTT; CDR3: CASSPGDSKKRNTEAFF
J: TRBJ1-2; V: TRBV28; D: NA; size: NA; DNA: TGTGCCAGCAGTTTTGACAGTAACTATGGCTACACCTTC; CDR3: CASSFDSNYGYTF
J: TRBJ2-7; V: TRBV27; D: NA; size: NA; DNA: TGTGCCAGCAGCCCTGGGACACGGAGCTCCTACGAGCAGTACTTC; CDR3: CASSPGTRSSYEQYF
J: TRBJ2-5; V: TRBV13; D: NA; size: NA; DNA: TGTGCCAGCAGCATAGGGGGTTGGGAGACCCAGTACTTC; CDR3: CASSIGGWETQYF
J: TRBJ1-1; V: TRBV6-1; D: TRBD1; size: NA; DNA: TGTGCAGTCGGGGACAGGGGGCGTTCTGAAGCTTTCTTT; CDR3: CAVGDRGRSEAFF
J: TRBJ1-3; V: TRBV9; D: TRBD1; size: NA; DNA: TGTGCCAGCAGCGCACTCCAGACAGGGTCTGGAAACACCATATATTTT; CDR3: CASSALQTGSGNTIYF
J: TRBJ1-6; V: TRBV18; D: NA; size: NA; DNA: TGTGCCAGCTCACCACCCACTGGGATGAATTCACCCCTCCACTTT; CDR3: CASSPPTGMNSPLHF
J: TRBJ2-1; V: TRBV28; D: TRBD2; size: NA; DNA: TGTGCCAGCAGTCTAGCGGGAGAGAGGAATGAGCAGTTCTTC; CDR3: CASSLAGERNEQFF
J: TRBJ2-7; V: TRBV5-1; D: NA; size: NA; DNA: TGCGCCAGCAGCCCCGCTCCCACCGGGAGCTCCTACGAGCAGTACTTC; CDR3: CASSPAPTGSSYEQYF
J: TRBJ2-1; V: TRBV7-2; D: NA; size: NA; DNA: TGTGCCAGCAGCTCCCAGCCGGGACACCCATACAATGAGCAGTTCTTC; CDR3: CASSSQPGHPYNEQFF
J: TRBJ1-4; V: TRBV5-8; D: NA; size: NA; DNA: TGTGCCAGCAGCTCAAACTGGGGAAACGGTGAAAAACTGTTTTTT; CDR3: CASSSNWGNGEKLFF
J: TRBJ2-2; V: TRBV27; D: NA; size: NA; DNA: TGTGCCAGCCTGGACGGCGGGTTCCCCGGGGAGCTGTTTTTT; CDR3: CASLDGGFPGELFF
J: TRBJ2-1; V: TRBV5-4; D: TRBD2; size: once; DNA: TGTGCCAGCAGCTTGGATAGCGGGAGGGGCTTTCAGTTCTTC; CDR3: CASSLDSGRGFQFF
J: TRBJ1-4; V: TRBV5-1; D: NA; size: NA; DNA: TGCGCCAGCAGCTATGGAGGGCTTAATGAAAAACTGTTTTTT; CDR3: CASSYGGLNEKLFF
J: TRBJ2-4; V: TRBV6-1; D: TRBD2; size: NA; DNA: TGTGCCAGCAGTGAAGGCGGGGGGAAAAACATTCAGTACTTC; CDR3: CASSEGGGKNIQYF
J: TRBJ2-2; V: TRBV7-9; D: TRBD2; size: once; DNA: TGTGCCGGAGTGAGGCTAGCGGGGGTCCCCGGGGAGCTGTTTTTT; CDR3: CAGVRLAGVPGELFF
J: TRBJ2-2; V: TRBV9; D: NA; size: NA; DNA: TGTGCCAATAGATCGACGGGGGAGCTGTTTTTT; CDR3: CANRSTGELFF
J: TRBJ2-3; V: TRBV7-2; D: TRBD2; size: NA; DNA: TGTGCCAGCAGCTTAGTCTGGCGGGGGGGCTCAGATACGCAGTATTTT; CDR3: CASSLVWRGGSDTQYF
J: TRBJ2-3; V: TRBV28; D: NA; size: NA; DNA: TGTGCCAGCGGATCGACCCGGGACCCCAGGGGATTCACAGATACGCAGTATTTT; CDR3: CASGSTRDPRGFTDTQYF
J: TRBJ1-1; V: TRBV7-9; D: NA; size: NA; DNA: TGTGCCAGCAGCTTGATGAACACTGAAGCTTTCTTT; CDR3: CASSLMNTEAFF
J: TRBJ2-3; V: TRBV27; D: NA; size: NA; DNA: TGTGCCAGCTCTCACAGCGATACGCAGTATTTT; CDR3: CASSHSDTQYF
J: TRBJ2-3; V: TRBV28; D: NA; size: NA; DNA: TGTGCCAGCAGTATTCCGGGACACGCGGATACGCAGTATTTT; CDR3: CASSIPGHADTQYF
J: TRBJ2-1; V: TRBV7-2; D: NA; size: NA; DNA: TGTGCCAGCAGCTTAGAGCAGGGGAAGCACAATGAGCAGTTCTTC; CDR3: CASSLEQGKHNEQFF
J: TRBJ1-5; V: TRBV28; D: NA; size: NA; DNA: TGTGCCCCCCGGGGGGGGCATTTT; CDR3: CAPRGGHF
J: TRBJ1-1; V: TRBV6-5; D: NA; size: NA; DNA: TGTGCCAGCATTCCGGGAGGAGGTAGCACTGGAGCTTTCTTT; CDR3: CASIPGGGSTGAFF
J: TRBJ1-4; V: TRBV10-3; D: TRBD1; size: NA; DNA: TGTGCCGTCCGGGACAGGGGAGAAAAACTGTTTTTT; CDR3: CAVRDRGEKLFF
J: TRBJ2-7; V: TRBV11-2; D: TRBD1; size: NA; DNA: TGTGCCAGCAGCCCCCAGGGGGTTTTATCCTACGAGCAGTACTTC; CDR3: CASSPQGVLSYEQYF
J: TRBJ1-2; V: TRBV6-6; D: NA; size: NA; DNA: TGTGCCACAACTTATGCGAATTCCTATGGCTACACCTTC; CDR3: CATTYANSYGYTF
J: TRBJ2-2; V: TRBV18; D: TRBD2; size: NA; DNA: TGTGCCAGCTCACCTACTGCGACGGGAGGCACCGGGGAGCTGTTTTTT; CDR3: CASSPTATGGTGELFF
J: TRBJ1-1; V: TRBV27; D: TRBD1; size: NA; DNA: TGTGCCAGCAGTCCACTGACAGGGGGCGCCCCCGCTGAAGCTTTCTTT; CDR3: CASSPLTGGAPAEAFF
J: TRBJ2-1; V: TRBV10-3; D: TRBD2; size: once; DNA: TGTGCCATCAGTGATCGGCGGGGGGGCCGGGATGAGCAGTTCTTC; CDR3: CAISDRRGGRDEQFF
J: TRBJ1-2; V: TRBV28; D: NA; size: NA; DNA: TGTGCCAGCAGTTCTCCCGGGGCAGGGGACTATGGCTACACCTTC; CDR3: CASSSPGAGDYGYTF
J: TRBJ2-7; V: TRBV6-5; D: NA; size: NA; DNA: TGTGCCAGCAGGCTAGGGGGGTTTGGGTCCTACGAGCAGTACTTC; CDR3: CASRLGGFGSYEQYF
J: TRBJ1-2; V: TRBV9; D: NA; size: NA; DNA: TGTGCCAGCAGCGTAGAGGGCTATGGCTACACCTTC; CDR3: CASSVEGYGYTF
J: TRBJ2-5; V: TRBV6-6; D: NA; size: NA; DNA: TGTGCCAGCAGGTCAGAAGAGACCCAGTACTTC; CDR3: CASRSEETQYF
J: TRBJ2-1; V: TRBV7-2; D: NA; size: NA; DNA: TGTGCCAGCAGCTTAGTGGGGGGTCCCTCTCTCTACAATGAGCAGTTCTTC; CDR3: CASSLVGGPSLYNEQFF
J: TRBJ1-4; V: TRBV7-6; D: NA; size: NA; DNA: TGTGCCAGCAGCCCCCGGGGGGGATTTAATGAAAAACTGTTTTTT; CDR3: CASSPRGGFNEKLFF
J: TRBJ1-5; V: TRBV9; D: TRBD1; size: NA; DNA: TGTGCCAGCAGCGTAGGAGGGGGCTGGGGTACGCCCCAGCATTTT; CDR3: CASSVGGGWGTPQHF
J: TRBJ2-3; V: TRBV15; D: NA; size: NA; DNA: TGTGCCACCAGCAGAGATCCGCAGGGCACAGATACGCAGTATTTT; CDR3: CATSRDPQGTDTQYF
J: TRBJ2-1; V: TRBV4-3; D: TRBD2; size: NA; DNA: TGCGCCAGCAGCCCGGAACTAGCGGGGGGGCGTAATGAGCAGTTCTTC; CDR3: CASSPELAGGRNEQFF
J: TRBJ1-6; V: TRBV4-3; D: NA; size: NA; DNA: TGCGCCAGCAGCCAACTTGATCGGGATAATTCACCCCTCCACTTT; CDR3: CASSQLDRDNSPLHF
J: TRBJ1-2; V: TRBV28; D: NA; size: NA; DNA: TGTGCCAGCAAGCCATACCGGGGGCTAAACTATGGCTACACCTTC; CDR3: CASKPYRGLNYGYTF